This T cell receptor (beta chain) was profiled in a study of PD-1 blockade in mismatch repair-deficient tumors. Study-level findings and limits: Rapid post-treatment expansion, then contraction, generally preceding radiologic response, marked tumor-resident clones.

A note on this clone: Its antigen is undetermined.

The data were produced by immunoSEQ multiplex PCR, yet TCRdb's version contains in-frame clones alone and is incomplete. This sample yields some 120,000 clones, of which roughly 90% are seen a single time; approximately 12% belongs to the top ten. The CDR3 sequence is 18 residues long. CDR1 is PRHDT, CDR2 FYEKMQ, per germline (reference sequence). V was clipped by 5 bases and J by 2 bases, with 25 bases between them. The chain uses TRBV13 and TRBJ2-7, with a tentative D call TRBD2 (7 bases). This material consisted of peripheral blood, taken approximately 72 weeks after starting pembrolizumab. The clonotype was recovered from an adult with mismatch repair-deficient cancer. The CDR3 sequence is CASSRMGGASGGTYEQYF. In DNA, the CDR3 is TGTGCCAGCAGCCGGATGGGGGGGGCTAGCGGAGGAACCTACGAGCAGTACTTC.